This TCR beta chain comes out of a study of blood T cell repertoires in COVID-19. V dropped 0 bases and J dropped 4 bases, with 12 bases sitting between them. The CDR3 runs 16 residues. Germline V gene lookup returns CDR1 SGHTA and CDR2 FQGNSA. Original data processing: Scientists estimated how many nucleated cells there were by amplifying reference gene primers. The repertoire was sequenced with immunoSEQ multiplex PCR; TCRdb's copy has only in-frame clones and lacks some. That table furnishes V, J and clone size, whereas the DNA furnished D and trimming. Of about 46,000 clones listed, around 86% were seen once; the top ten hold around 3.1%. This clone appeared once. Across about two dozen US areas, participants ranged in age from about 18 to 90 years. Allocation to cohorts depended on clinical history reported by the participants. Symptom resolution, clearance, or two negative PCRs marked the recovered donors of Cohort 3.

The J gene is TRBJ1-4, the V gene TRBV7-2, with TRBD1 as a possible D gene (6 bases). This clonotype was sampled from a woman in her 50s who had recovered from COVID-19. The sequenced material came from PBMCs or T cells enriched from blood (not recorded which). CDR3: CASSLAPRGNNEKLFF. Here the CDR3 DNA reads TGTGCCAGCAGCTTAGCTCCCAGGGGTAATAATGAAAAACTGTTTTTT. The whole variable domain, remainder taken from reference TRBV7-2 and TRBJ1-4, is GAGVSQSPSNKVTEKGKDVELRCDPISGHTALYWYRQSLGQGLEFLIYFQGNSAPDKSGLPSDRFSAERTGGSVSTLTIQRTQQEDSAVYLCASSLAPRGNNEKLFFGSGTQLSVL.